Below, 25 T cell receptor beta chains from the same sample are listed, as sequenced in a study of cytomegalovirus exposure and HLA in healthy donors. PCR involved 60 Vbeta and 13 Jbeta primers. Using immunoSEQ multiplex PCR, the repertoire was profiled, and TCRdb retains in-frame clones only, with some absent. The table lists 200,000 to 250,000 clones, approximately 80% of them singletons. Sequenced: PBMCs. The origin of the receptors is a man aged 30 to 39 in good health and CMV-seronegative.

This chain joins TRBV29-1 and TRBJ1-2; 12 bases line up with TRBD1. J was trimmed by 7 bases and V by 6 bases; bases with no gene match: 3. CDR3 length: 12 residues. Germline V gene lookup returns CDR1 SQVTM and CDR2 ANQGSEA. The CDR3 reads CSVGQGAGGYTF. CDR3 bases: TGCAGCGTGGGACAGGGGGCTGGTGGCTACACCTTC.

J is TRBJ1-3 and V is TRBV7-9, with D tentatively TRBD1 (5 bases). Trimming shortened V by 1 base and J by 2 bases, and 15 bases separated the two germline ends. The CDR3 has 17 amino acids. Germline CDR1 SEHNR, CDR2 FQNEAQ (reference sequence). The CDR3 sequence: CASSLGSTGKAGNTIYF. The DNA for the CDR3 is TGTGCCAGCAGCTTAGGTTCTACAGGTAAAGCTGGAAACACCATATATTTT.

The chain employs TRBV7-2 and TRBJ2-5, with D tentatively TRBD1 (5 bases). The CDR3 length is 17 residues. The V gene lost 1 base and the J gene lost 5 bases, with 20 bases spanning the gap. Germline lookup yields CDR1 SGHTA and CDR2 FQGNSA. The CDR3 loop reads CASSLGSRQGKRETQYF. The CDR3 coding sequence is TGTGCCAGCAGCTTAGGATCCCGGCAGGGTAAAAGGGAGACCCAGTACTTC.

This chain uses TRBV6-1 with TRBJ1-1; 8 bases match TRBD1. Trimming at V came to 7 bases and at J to 4 bases, leaving 8 bases not matched to a gene. CDR1 is MNHNS, CDR2 SASEGT, per germline. The CDR3 consists of 14 residues. The CDR3 DNA follows: TGTGCCAGCATTAGGACAGGGATAAGCACTGAAGCTTTCTTT. This translates into CASIRTGISTEAFF.

This chain links TRBV9 with TRBJ2-7; 7 bases match TRBD1. J gave up 4 bases and V 4 bases, and 5 bases lay outside the gene matches. CDR1 is SGDLS, CDR2 YYNGEE, per germline. CDR3 length: 13 amino acids. The CDR3 sequence is CASSRDRAYEQYF. CDR3 coding DNA: TGTGCCAGCAGCCGGGACAGAGCTTACGAGCAGTACTTC.

The J gene is TRBJ2-3, the V gene TRBV6-1; D is ambiguous. The germline CDR1 and CDR2 sequences are MNHNS and SASEGT. Trimming left V 11 bases short and J 11 bases short, with 14 bases between. This CDR3 is built from 10 residues. In DNA, the CDR3 is TGTGCCGATCCCGCCTCAGGGCAGTATTTT. Translated, it gives CADPASGQYF.

V and J are TRBV5-4 and TRBJ1-5; unclear D gene. Germline loops: CDR1 SGHNT, CDR2 YYREEE (reference sequence). CDR3 length equals 13 residues. Trimming took off 0 bases at V and 7 bases at J, with 8 bases between the two ends. The CDR3 loop reads CASSLDGRQPQHF. The DNA for the CDR3 is TGTGCCAGCAGCTTGGACGGCAGGCAGCCCCAGCATTTT.

This clone has only one observation. The chain combines TRBV5-1 with TRBJ1-4; D not certain. The CDR3 loop spans 15 amino acids. With 1 base removed from V and 4 bases from J, the gap between germline ends came to 11 bases. Germline V gives CDR1 SGHRS, CDR2 YFSETQ. CDR3 DNA: TGCGCCAGCAGCTTGTCTACGTTTAGTAATGAAAAACTGTTTTTT. The encoded protein is CASSLSTFSNEKLFF.

The chain recombines TRBV18 with TRBJ2-1; no firm D call. Trimming stripped 4 bases from V and 4 bases from J, with 8 bases between. The CDR3 is made up of 13 amino acids. CDR1 and CDR2 from the germline V gene are KGHSH and LQKENI. The CDR3 here is CASSLQVYNEQFF. CDR3 DNA: TGTGCCAGCTCACTTCAGGTTTACAATGAGCAGTTCTTC.

This rearrangement joins TRBV19 to TRBJ1-5; 11 bases fit TRBD1. The CDR3 is 16 residues long. J lost 4 bases, V lost 5 bases, and 7 bases had no gene match. CDR1 is LNHDA and CDR2 is SQIVND in the germline V gene (reference sequence). In DNA form, the CDR3 reads TGTGCCAGTAGTGCTCGGGACAGGGGGTATAATCAGCCCCAGCATTTT. Encoded protein: CASSARDRGYNQPQHF.

The chain recombines TRBV7-9 with TRBJ2-1, with 8 positions matching TRBD2. V gave up 2 bases and J gave up 4 bases; unmatched junction bases: 1. The length of the CDR3 is 14 residues. Germline lookup yields CDR1 SEHNR and CDR2 FQNEAQ (reference sequence). This CDR3 reads CASSLREGYNEQFF. In DNA form, the CDR3 reads TGTGCCAGCAGCTTACGGGAGGGTTACAATGAGCAGTTCTTC.

CDR3 protein: CASSPRTGLPKQYF. CDR3 nucleotides: TGTGCCAGCAGCCCCAGGACAGGCTTGCCGAAGCAGTACTTC. V gene TRBV7-2 combines with J gene TRBJ2-7; TRBD1 agrees at 7 bases. Per germline, CDR1 SGHTA and CDR2 FQGNSA. This CDR3 contains 14 residues. The trim removed 5 bases at V and 8 bases at J, leaving 12 bases unmatched.

The chain combines TRBV28 with TRBJ2-5; possibly TRBD2 for D (5 bases). The V and J ends lost 3 bases and 7 bases respectively, with 15 bases between them. The CDR3 runs 14 residues. Germline lookup yields CDR1 MDHEN and CDR2 SYDVKM. CDR3 DNA sequence: TGTGCCAGCAGTTTGAGGGCCCCACGGGGGACCCAGTACTTC. Translation: CASSLRAPRGTQYF.

V gene TRBV5-1 combines with J gene TRBJ2-2; D is perhaps TRBD2 (5 bases). Trimming stripped 5 bases from V and 5 bases from J, with 10 bases between. CDR3 length: 13 amino acids. Per the germline V gene, CDR1 is SGHRS and CDR2 is YFSETQ. The CDR3 coding sequence is TGCGCCAGCAGTCCGGAGGATACCGGGGAGCTGTTTTTT. Its protein product is CASSPEDTGELFF.

This chain links TRBV19 with TRBJ1-2; no firm D call. Trimming pared 3 bases from V and 5 bases from J, leaving 16 bases between. Germline V gene data show CDR1 as LNHDA and CDR2 as SQIVND (reference sequence). The CDR3 sequence is 15 residues long. The CDR3 nucleotides read TGTGCCAGTAGTATTACCGTTCCGGGGAAGTATGGCTACACCTTC. Translated: CASSITVPGKYGYTF.

V usage is TRBV6-5 and J usage is TRBJ2-7; 7 bases match TRBD1. With 2 bases clipped from V and 3 bases from J, the junction kept 10 bases outside the gene matches. The length of the CDR3 is 16 residues. The V gene's germline CDR1 is MNHEY and CDR2 SVGAGI. CDR3 sequence: CASSYNGQAFDYEQYF. The CDR3 region has the DNA TGTGCCAGCAGTTACAATGGACAGGCGTTCGACTACGAGCAGTACTTC.

The chain is built from TRBV4-2 and TRBJ2-3; 9 nucleotides agree with TRBD2. Trimming removed 0 bases from V and 6 bases from J; junction bases left unmatched: 7. CDR1 is LGHNA, CDR2 YNFKEQ, per germline. There are 16 residues in the CDR3. CDR3 nucleotides: TGTGCCAGCAGCCAAGAACGGCGGGGGGGCCCGGATACGCAGTATTTT. Its translation is CASSQERRGGPDTQYF.

The chain has TRBV10-3 and TRBJ2-2, with 8 bases fitting TRBD2. After removal of 6 bases from V and 3 bases from J, the junction contained 6 bases not matched to a gene. The CDR3 is 15 residues long. CDR1 is ENHRY, CDR2 SYGVKD, per germline. The CDR3 loop is CAISERGTHTGELFF. The DNA of the CDR3 is TGTGCCATCAGCGAGCGGGGGACGCACACCGGGGAGCTGTTTTTT.

The chain has TRBV28 and TRBJ1-2, with D tentatively TRBD1 (5 bases). V dropped 3 bases and J dropped 5 bases, with 22 bases sitting between them. CDR3 size: 17 residues. CDR1 and CDR2 from the germline V gene are MDHEN and SYDVKM. CDR3 nucleotide sequence: TGTGCCAGCAGTTTTGCGGGGGTTCTAGGGAGTGGGTATGGCTACACCTTC. It codes for CASSFAGVLGSGYGYTF.

V and J are TRBV28 and TRBJ2-1, with D hard to call. The V gene's germline CDR1 is MDHEN and CDR2 SYDVKM. The CDR3 has 11 amino acids. The V and J ends lost 3 bases and 9 bases respectively, with 6 bases between them. Here the CDR3 DNA reads TGTGCCAGCAGTTTGGGCCCTGAGCAGTTCTTC. Its translation is CASSLGPEQFF.

A note on this clone: The germline gene is not matched at one end of the junction; a read error may be the cause. This sequence joins TRBV7-9 and TRBJ1-2, with 9 bases lining up with TRBD1. This CDR3 has 15 residues. From germline, CDR1 is SEHNR and CDR2 FQNEAQ (reference sequence). The CDR3 DNA follows: TGTTCCAGCAGCCGAGGACAGGGGATACGGGATGGCTACACCTTC. Translating it yields CSSSRGQGIRDGYTF.

V gene TRBV28 combines with J gene TRBJ1-5, with D unresolved. Trimming shortened V by 6 bases and J by 5 bases, and 14 bases separated the two germline ends. This CDR3 has 14 amino acids. Germline assignment: CDR1 MDHEN and CDR2 SYDVKM. The CDR3 reads CASRSIADDQPQHF. The DNA for the CDR3 is TGTGCCAGCAGATCCATTGCGGATGATCAGCCCCAGCATTTT.

The chain is built from TRBV10-2 and TRBJ2-5; TRBD1 matches at 7 bases. CDR3 size: 12 residues. V shed 10 bases, J shed 2 bases, and the junction held 4 bases outside the gene matches. The germline V gene encodes CDR1 WSHSY and CDR2 SAAADI. CDR3 sequence (DNA): TGCGCCATAAGACAGGGTCAAGAGACCCAGTACTTC. It specifies CAIRQGQETQYF.

The chain combines TRBV28 with TRBJ1-1; possible D gene TRBD1, 6 bases. The CDR3 is 12 amino acids. Per the germline V gene, CDR1 is MDHEN and CDR2 is SYDVKM. Between the trimmed V and J ends, which lost 9 bases and 4 bases, there was a span of 12 bases. For the CDR3, the DNA is TGTGCCAGTGAACAGGGTTTCACTGAAGCTTTCTTT. Residues: CASEQGFTEAFF.

The chain has TRBV6-5 and TRBJ2-5; tentative D call: TRBD2 (6 bases). The CDR3 consists of 13 residues. Germline V lookup: CDR1 MNHEY, CDR2 SVGAGI. V lost 6 bases, J lost 4 bases, and 12 bases lay in between. The CDR3 sequence is CASSGTVRETQYF. CDR3 nucleotides: TGTGCCAGCAGCGGGACTGTCAGAGAGACCCAGTACTTC.